The T cell receptor beta chain under discussion was sequenced for a study of T cell changes during pregnancy in multiple sclerosis. Data came from immunoSEQ multiplex PCR; TCRdb stores just in-frame clones and leaves some out. This sample has fewer than 35,000 clones, with approximately 94% found just once. This CDR3 comprises 13 residues. Germline V gene data show CDR1 as SEHNR and CDR2 as FQNEAQ (reference sequence). V dropped 4 bases and J dropped 3 bases, with 10 bases sitting between them. The receptor was derived from a female donor with multiple sclerosis, enrolled in a pregnancy study. The V gene is TRBV7-9, the J gene TRBJ2-7; D gene ambiguous. The material sequenced was CD4+ T cells from peripheral blood mononuclear cells, taken in the second trimester of pregnancy. CDR3 protein: CASSSPGGYEQYF. As DNA, the CDR3 is TGTGCCAGCAGCTCCCCGGGTGGCTACGAGCAGTACTTC.